This TCR beta chain is from a study of cytomegalovirus exposure and HLA in healthy donors (dated by TCRdb to the late 2010s). About the study as a whole: An earlier analysis of a few hundred of the donors reported 250 to 300 Gb of sequence data and 117 million unique TCR beta sequences obtained from around 170 million T cells. Among the approximately 400 genotyped donors, about 85% belonged to the genetic ancestry cluster associated with self-reported Caucasian donors. An early release covering 550 to 650 HLA-typed donors comprised approximately 300 gigabases of sequencing data and 85 million or so unique TCR sequences. About five DR-DQ haplotypes were treated as single units for association and clustering because of strong linkage in the cohort. A later analysis re-examined previously published TCR beta repertoires from more than 550 donors and added high-resolution HLA genotyping to investigate patterns of TCR occurrence. The study combined high-throughput TCR immunosequencing, statistical association of individual TCRs with disease status, and machine learning to predict cytomegalovirus infection status. Typing coverage differed by locus: A, B, C, DRB1 and DQB1 were typed in roughly 620-630 donors, DQA1 in about 510, DPA1 in over 600, and DPB1 in approximately 450. To decide whether each TCR beta V gene segment behaved as functional or pseudogenic, an earlier analysis of approximately 600 of the donors relied on high-throughput TCR beta sequencing. Among around 400 genotyped donors of the cohort, an average of about 240,000 unique TCR beta nucleotide sequences was sequenced per donor, of which roughly 17% were non-productive. A later genetic analysis took genome-wide SNP genotypes for about three fifths of the 666 donors and used that subset as a discovery cohort. The aim of the study was to test whether cataloging public T cell receptors could identify signatures of past pathogen exposure. In the later analysis, no new phenotypic data were used to find candidate immune exposures; instead, reliance was placed on TCR beta sequences and their occurrence across donors. Class I and class II HLA loci were covered by the typing at four-digit resolution. Along with the approximately 620-subject first cohort, a separate validation cohort of more than 90 different subjects was used. All discovery cohort repertoires had been generated using a single sequencing platform. Using immunosequencing, the study profiled T cell repertoires from fewer than 700 subjects and related those repertoires to cytomegalovirus serostatus. Donor age, sex, ethnicity and CMV serostatus were compiled alongside the repertoire data. The research as a whole found: Presence/absence analyses assumed roughly uniform sequencing depth across donors, an assumption that may not hold. A few of the identified cytomegalovirus-associated TCR beta chains were confirmed in vitro to be specific for cytomegalovirus antigens. The study listed around 160 TCR beta chains as associated with cytomegalovirus. In this cohort, only TCR beta chains were sequenced, and detectable features were limited by the absence of alpha or paired-chain data. A later analysis found that TCR association rates varied across HLA loci, with DRB1 alleles showing the most associated TCRs and HLA-C alleles the fewest. The only immune exposure information available for the cohort was CMV serostatus. At a false discovery rate of 0.05, a later analysis linked 16,000 or so TCR beta sequences to specific HLA alleles. V-gene and J-gene trimming of TCR beta chains was associated with a missense DCLRE1C variant in a later genetic analysis, and the association was replicated in an independent cohort. The sequencing pipeline was judged likely to have produced a cluster of highly shared sequence variants as a technical artifact. Most TCR sequences were observed very rarely across donors, whereas some public TCRs were present in many individuals. The classifier was reported to diagnose cytomegalovirus status with high specificity and sensitivity in both the original cohort and the validation cohort. An earlier analysis of approximately 540 of the donors showed that most TCR beta V segments appeared in productive rearrangements either about 87% or about 30% of the time, which broadly matched IMGT annotations. Linkage disequilibrium might explain the correlated functional status among segregating V segments, but an unknown experimental factor could not be excluded. The authors suggested that the approach could potentially be generalized to other disease states and immunological phenotypes. In a later analysis, HLA-associated TCR beta chains were found to be more clonally expanded and to have lower generation probabilities than equally common non-associated chains. A later analysis reported that several top co-occurrence clusters appeared linked to parvovirus B19, influenza, CMV and Epstein-Barr virus. A further reported finding was that TCR beta sequences accurately predicted the HLA-A and HLA-B alleles for most subjects in the first cohort. When HLA alleles, especially DR and DQ, strongly co-occurred, attributing TCR associations to individual alleles was difficult. According to a later analysis, most CMV-associated TCR beta chains appeared to be HLA-restricted, and the HLA associations seemed to be driven largely by CMV exposure. Because counts were too low, more than 15 rarely observed V segments, including chromosome 9 orphons, were excluded from the earlier analysis of 587 of the donors. Because some donors lacked HLA typing at each locus, the association tests relied only on the typed subset. Compared with the roughly 720-donor mean, donors in an Asian-associated ancestry cluster had fewer N-insertions in productive TCRs, according to a later genetic analysis.

Note on this clone: Its target antigen remains unknown. The input lacks base qualities; no much larger clone sits a single base away.

In total, around 600 healthy bone marrow donors made up the cohort. All cohort members were sampled while nominally healthy, although unrecorded immune exposures were likely present. The donor tested CMV seronegative and was one of the 352 seronegative cohort members. Every donor gave a peripheral blood sample, and the peripheral blood mononuclear cells from that sample were used for TCR beta sequencing. The Qiagen DNeasy Blood Extraction Kit was used to extract genomic DNA from the blood cell samples. The library relied on the immunoSEQ multiplex PCR assay. The multiplex PCR relied on a mix of 60 forward primers for TCR Vbeta segments and 13 reverse primers for TCR Jbeta segments. The CDR3 region of rearranged TCR beta genes was amplified from genomic DNA with a multiplex PCR assay. The Illumina HiSeq System was used to sequence the amplified TCR beta libraries as 87-base-pair reads. Under the source paper's analysis protocol: A later analysis counted about 80 million unique TCR beta chains across the approximately 700 repertoires, and some 11 million of these chains were shared by at least two donors. Raw reads were error-corrected and collapsed into unique sequences with a nearest-neighbor algorithm that merged closely related sequences to remove PCR and sequencing errors. CDR3 sequences were aligned to IMGT reference sequences to assign V, D and J gene segments. For a sequence to be retained, at least a six-nucleotide match to both a V gene segment and a J gene segment was required. Rearrangements were called productive when the CDR3 lacked stop codons and stayed in frame with V and J; all others were non-productive. CDR3 was defined by IMGT convention, running from the second conserved V-encoded cysteine to the conserved J-encoded phenylalanine. In an earlier analysis of more than 550 of the donors, sequences lacking an unambiguous match to a single V gene segment were excluded. In an earlier analysis of around 600 of the donors, V segments were called functional above 56.7% productive rearrangements and were called segregating when the between-donor standard deviation exceeded 5%. A statistical classification framework was developed to diagnose cytomegalovirus status using the catalog of TCR beta chain sequences. V and J gene assignment, in a later analysis, came from comparing TCR nucleotide sequences with IMGT/GENE-DB human TR gene sequences. A later analysis assigned CDR3 sequences and most-parsimonious VDJ recombination scenarios with the TCRdist pipeline. In a later analysis, each TCR beta chain was defined by its CDR3 amino acid sequence together with its V-gene family, and reads without a unique V-gene family were excluded. To address suspected cross-contamination and a sequencing artifact, a later analysis removed 550 to 750 highly shared, low-generation-probability nucleotide sequences. For each public chain, a later analysis derived a clonal expansion index from normalized ranks of inferred template counts within each repertoire. A later analysis computed generation probabilities with a VDJ recombination model fitted to out-of-frame rearrangements, and checked the results against IGoR. In a later analysis, TCR-TCR, TCR-HLA and TCR-CMV co-occurrence was scored with hypergeometric tests, and a repertoire-size bias correction was applied to TCR pairs. In a later analysis, false discovery rates were estimated by permuting HLA or CMV assignments 20 times. A later analysis grouped co-occurring TCRs with DBSCAN, adding TCRdist sequence similarity when clustering within HLA-allele-positive subsets. Co-occurrence clustering excluded repertoires with fewer than 30,000 or more than 120,000 public chains, plus five with anomalous nucleotide sharing. Sourced from immuneACCESS, this table was stored by TCRdb with only in-frame sequences that have V and J called. A share of the clones is absent; for the studies checked, an unresolved V gene accounts for under half, and the remainder has no known explanation. From that table come the V and J calls and clone size; the DNA was used to work out D and trimming. The sample profile shows hundreds of thousands of clones; around 83% of them were found once. The ten most abundant clones make up more than 1.3% of the sample.

The receptor was isolated from a girl aged 5 to 17 in good health and CMV-seronegative. The sequencing input was PBMCs.

Here the CDR3 is given as CASSLVPQGASNIQYF. The DNA is TGTGCCAGCAGCTTAGTTCCTCAGGGGGCATCAAACATTCAGTACTTC. The V gene is TRBV11-2 and the J gene is TRBJ2-4; 8 middle bases align to TRBD1. The germline V gene encodes CDR1 SGHAT and CDR2 FQNNGV. The germline V end is reduced by 1 base and the J end by 6 bases; junction bases left unmatched: 8. There are 16 amino acids in the CDR3, from cysteine to phenylalanine inclusive. The entry retains the CDR3 DNA only, 48 bases that are in frame from base 1.